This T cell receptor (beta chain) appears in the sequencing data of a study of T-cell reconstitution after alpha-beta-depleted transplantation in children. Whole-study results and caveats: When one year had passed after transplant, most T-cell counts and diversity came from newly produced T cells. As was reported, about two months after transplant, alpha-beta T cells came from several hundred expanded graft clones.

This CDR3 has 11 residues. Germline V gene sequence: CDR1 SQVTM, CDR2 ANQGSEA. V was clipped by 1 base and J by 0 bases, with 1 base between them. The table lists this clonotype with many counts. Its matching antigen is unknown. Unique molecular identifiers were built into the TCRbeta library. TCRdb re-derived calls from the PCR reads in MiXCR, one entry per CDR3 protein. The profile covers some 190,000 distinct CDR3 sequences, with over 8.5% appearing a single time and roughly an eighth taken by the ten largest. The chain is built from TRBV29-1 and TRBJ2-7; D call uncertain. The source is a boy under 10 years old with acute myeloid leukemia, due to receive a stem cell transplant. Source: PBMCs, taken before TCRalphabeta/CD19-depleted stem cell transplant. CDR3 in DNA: TGCAGCGTTGAAGTCTCCTACGAGCAGTACTTC. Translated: CSVEVSYEQYF.